This T cell receptor beta chain was retrieved from a study of blood T cells in healthy people across ages. The germline V gene encodes CDR1 MGHDK and CDR2 SYGVNS. Trimming shortened V by 8 bases and J by 4 bases, and 23 bases separated the two germline ends. The CDR3 is 16 residues long. About this clonotype itself: Its antigen is undetermined.

Whole-study findings and limits: Getting older went along with TCR beta diversity per million T cells dropping roughly linearly.

The second PCR ran about 6 to 11 cycles with a sample-barcoded 5' primer and J-beta primers. TCRdb recomputed calls from the 5' RACE reads with MiXCR, one row per CDR3 protein. In the table there are about 640,000 distinct CDR3 sequences, roughly 58% of which are singletons. This sequence originates from a man aged 55 to 70 in good health. The chain carries TRBV25-1 and TRBJ2-5, with a tentative D call TRBD2 (5 bases). Sequences were obtained from blood. Here the CDR3 reads CASEGMKHGVGETQYF. CDR3 coding DNA: TGTGCCAGCGAAGGGATGAAACACGGGGTGGGAGAGACCCAGTACTTC. Full variable domain (outside the CDR3, taken from reference TRBV25-1 and TRBJ2-5): EADIYQTPRYLVIGTGKKITLECSQTMGHDKMYWYQQDPGMELHLIHYSYGVNSTEKGDLSSESTVSRIRTEHFPLTLESARPSHTSQYLCASEGMKHGVGETQYFGPGTRLLVL.